Below are 31 T cell receptor beta chains sequenced from a single sample in a study of vaccination effects on CD4 cells after COVID-19. The authors isolated CD4+ T cells after less than eleven days of culture. As their vaccination, participants received two doses of either BNT162b2 or mRNA-1273. Their target antigens are unknown. Here immunoSEQ multiplex PCR was the method, and the copy in TCRdb shows in-frame clones only, minus some. Seen here are tens of thousands of clones, roughly four fifths observed once, and the top ten hold approximately 2.4%. The material was CD4+ T cells from PBMCs cultured without peptide, obtained after COVID-19 vaccination. All receptors come from a human donor who received a COVID-19 vaccine.

The chain uses TRBV7-2 and TRBJ1-1; 7 bases match TRBD1. V shed 5 bases, J shed 3 bases, and the junction held 9 bases outside the gene matches. This CDR3 has 15 residues. Germline assignment: CDR1 SGHTA and CDR2 FQGNSA. CDR3 region: CASSQQGLEYTEAFF. As DNA, the CDR3 is TGTGCCAGCAGCCAACAGGGGCTTGAATACACTGAAGCTTTCTTT.

This clone occurred once. The chain joins TRBV5-1 to TRBJ2-5; D is undetermined. Germline loops: CDR1 SGHRS, CDR2 YFSETQ. CDR3 length equals 15 residues. V lost 0 bases, J lost 3 bases, and 12 bases lay in between. CDR3 protein: CASSLGTGSKETQYF. The CDR3 DNA reads as TGCGCCAGCAGCTTGGGGACCGGCTCCAAAGAGACCCAGTACTTC.

This clone was detected only a few times. The CDR3 DNA sequence: TGTGCCATCAGTGTTCGTGACAATCAGCCCCAGCATTTT. This codes for CAISVRDNQPQHF. The chain couples TRBV10-3 to TRBJ1-5; no reliable D call. V shed 4 bases and J shed 3 bases, with 7 bases lying between them. CDR3 length equals 13 residues. Per the germline V gene, CDR1 is ENHRY and CDR2 is SYGVKD.

V gene TRBV11-1 combines with J gene TRBJ1-1; no clear D. Trimming removed 2 bases from V and 2 bases from J, with 6 bases in between. Germline CDR1 and CDR2: SGHAT and FQDESV (reference sequence). The CDR3 is 13 amino acids. The CDR3 DNA follows: TGTGCCAGCAGCTTACATAAAAACACTGAAGCTTTCTTT. It translates to CASSLHKNTEAFF.

This clone was recorded only once. The J gene is TRBJ1-5, the V gene TRBV25-1; the D gene is possibly TRBD1 (5 bases). Germline values: CDR1 MGHDK, CDR2 SYGVNS. CDR3 length equals 13 residues. With 4 bases removed from V and 3 bases from J, the gap between germline ends came to 7 bases. CDR3 residues: CASSGQFNQPQHF. The CDR3 bases are TGTGCCAGCAGTGGACAGTTCAATCAGCCCCAGCATTTT.

The chain is built from TRBV9 and TRBJ2-1; D gene ambiguous. The CDR3 covers 12 residues. In germline, CDR1 is SGDLS, CDR2 YYNGEE. V shed 1 base and J shed 6 bases, with 5 bases lying between them. DNA for the CDR3: TGTGCCAGCAGCGTACTTGGCAATGAGCAGTTCTTC. It translates to CASSVLGNEQFF.

The rearrangement links TRBV9 to TRBJ1-2, with 7 bases fitting TRBD1. The junction had 6 bases not matched to a gene; V was cut back by 4 bases and J by 6 bases. This CDR3 is 13 amino acids long. Germline CDR1 reads SGDLS; CDR2 reads YYNGEE. CDR3 amino acids: CASSTTGTHGYTF. CDR3 nucleotides: TGTGCCAGCAGCACGACAGGGACCCATGGCTACACCTTC.

The rearrangement joins TRBV18 to TRBJ1-1; TRBD1 matches 8 bases. V gave up 5 bases and J gave up 7 bases; unmatched junction bases: 6. The CDR3 is 13 amino acids. Germline CDR1 reads KGHSH; CDR2 reads LQKENI. This CDR3 reads CASSATGEHEAFF. CDR3 bases: TGTGCCAGCTCAGCGACAGGGGAGCATGAAGCTTTCTTT.

The chain combines TRBV6-2 or TRBV6-3 with TRBJ2-7; D may be TRBD1 or TRBD2 (5 bases each). The CDR3 runs 15 residues. With 0 bases removed from V and 4 bases from J, the gap between germline ends came to 13 bases. Germline CDR1 and CDR2: MNHEY and SVGEGT. The CDR3 bases are TGTGCCAGCAGTTACTCGTCCGGGGCGGCTTACGAGCAGTACGTC. Translating it yields CASSYSSGAAYEQYV.

The gene calls are TRBV18 and TRBJ2-1; D not resolved. This CDR3 spans 14 amino acids. CDR1 is KGHSH and CDR2 is LQKENI in the germline V gene. V was clipped by 5 bases and J by 8 bases, with 16 bases between them. The CDR3 protein is CASSGSSAVDEQFF. The CDR3 DNA reads as TGTGCCAGCTCAGGGTCCAGCGCAGTAGATGAGCAGTTCTTC.

Notes on this clone: Other nucleotide sequences in the sample specify the same CDR3. The genes are TRBV28 and TRBJ1-2; no firm D call. The V end was cut by 2 bases, the J end by 5 bases, with 6 bases between. Germline CDR1 MDHEN, CDR2 SYDVKM. The CDR3 totals 12 residues. The CDR3 sequence is CASSLQNYGYTF. As DNA, the CDR3 is TGTGCCAGCAGTTTACAAAATTATGGCTACACCTTC.

V is TRBV5-1 and J is TRBJ2-7; the D gene is possibly TRBD2 (7 bases). The CDR3 has 17 residues. Between the trimmed V and J ends, which lost 4 bases and 3 bases, there was a span of 23 bases. Germline CDR1 and CDR2: SGHRS and YFSETQ. CDR3 sequence reads: CASSPWGGHDLHYEQYV. As DNA, the CDR3 is TGCGCCAGCAGCCCCTGGGGGGGGCACGACCTCCACTACGAGCAGTACGTC.

The chain couples TRBV30 to TRBJ2-1; TRBD2 is a possible D gene (5 bases). CDR3 length: 16 amino acids. V gave up 4 bases and J gave up 0 bases, with 16 bases separating them. Per the germline V gene, CDR1 is GTSNPN and CDR2 is SVGIG (reference sequence). The DNA for the CDR3 is TGTGCCTGGAATAAGAGGGCCTCAAGCTCCTACAATGAGCAGTTCTTC. Translation: CAWNKRASSSYNEQFF.

This clone was counted between two and nine times. The chain links TRBV2 to TRBJ1-5, with D possibly TRBD1 on 5 matching bases. The V end was cut by 7 bases, the J end by 4 bases, with 14 bases between. Germline V gene data show CDR1 as SNHLY and CDR2 as FYNNEI. The CDR3 loop spans 14 amino acids. DNA for the CDR3: TGTGCCAGCACCCGGGACTCTGGGAATCAGCCCCAGCATTTT. It translates to CASTRDSGNQPQHF.

The chain combines TRBV7-3 with TRBJ2-3; TRBD2 matches at 16 bases. Germline CDR1 reads SGHTA; CDR2 reads FQGTGA. Trimming at V came to 5 bases and at J to 2 bases, leaving 10 bases not matched to a gene. This CDR3 is built from 19 residues. The CDR3 DNA reads as TGTGCCAGCAGCCTGGGACTAGCGGGGGGGGCTGTTTACACAGATACGCAGTATTTT. Translation: CASSLGLAGGAVYTDTQYF.

The chain links TRBV9 to TRBJ1-5; D possibly corresponds to TRBD1 (5 bases). Per the germline V gene, CDR1 is SGDLS and CDR2 is YYNGEE. The CDR3 extends over 15 amino acids. Trimming removed 4 bases from V and 3 bases from J, with 14 bases in between. Written as DNA, the CDR3 is TGTGCCAGCAGCCGAACAGGTGGGTTCAATCAGCCCCAGCATTTT. Its translation: CASSRTGGFNQPQHF.

This clone has more than one count but fewer than ten. The CDR3 DNA is TGCGCCAGCAGCGATCATCTACGGGATATGAACACTGAAGCTTTCTTT. Its protein product is CASSDHLRDMNTEAFF. The J gene is TRBJ1-1, the V gene TRBV4-1; D uncertain. V dropped 5 bases and J dropped 0 bases, with 16 bases sitting between them. CDR1 and CDR2 (germline): MGHRA, YSYEKL. CDR3 length equals 16 residues.

The chain is built from TRBV30 and TRBJ1-1; no firm D call. The CDR3 length is 11 residues. With 0 bases removed from V and 6 bases from J, the gap between germline ends came to 5 bases. CDR1 GTSNPN and CDR2 SVGIG come from the germline V gene (reference sequence). The CDR3, as DNA: TGTGCCTGGAGTGTCGGTGCTGAAGCTTTCTTT. Protein sequence: CAWSVGAEAFF. Variable domain in full (rest from reference TRBV30 and TRBJ1-1): SQTIHQWPATLVQPVGSPLSLECTVEGTSNPNLYWYRQAAGRGLQLLFYSVGIGQISSEVPQNLSASRPQDRQFILSSKKLLLSDSGFYLCAWSVGAEAFFGQGTRLTVV.

The chain is built from TRBV18 and TRBJ1-2; maybe TRBD1 (5 bases). The CDR3 sequence is 13 residues long. CDR1 is KGHSH, CDR2 LQKENI, per germline. Trimming pared 3 bases from V and 3 bases from J, leaving 8 bases between. The CDR3, as DNA: TGTGCCAGCTCACCCGGACACGACTATGGCTACACCTTC. It translates to CASSPGHDYGYTF.

This chain links TRBV4-3 with TRBJ1-1, with 9 bases aligning to TRBD1. Germline loops: CDR1 LGHNA, CDR2 YSLEER. The CDR3 runs 14 residues. V dropped 4 bases and J dropped 4; count of bases not matched to a gene: 4. CDR3: CASSLSTGGTEAFF. The CDR3 nucleotides are TGCGCCAGCAGCCTCTCGACAGGGGGCACTGAAGCTTTCTTT.

This clone was seen just once. V gene TRBV6-2 or TRBV6-3 combines with J gene TRBJ1-2; D possibly corresponds to TRBD1 (6 bases). Germline CDR1 is MNHEY and CDR2 is SVGEGT. Trimming cost V 2 bases and J 5 bases, with 9 bases left between them. The CDR3 consists of 13 residues. CDR3 loop: CASSYLQGYGYTF. CDR3 in DNA: TGTGCCAGCAGTTACCTCCAGGGGTATGGCTACACCTTC.

The CDR3 DNA follows: TGCGCCAGCAGCCCGGAGGGACAGGGGGAGACCCAGTACTTC. As protein: CASSPEGQGETQYF. J is TRBJ2-5 and V is TRBV5-1; the match to TRBD1 covers 10 bases. Losses at the gene ends were 4 bases for V and 5 bases for J; bases not matched to a gene: 5. This CDR3 region has 14 residues. In germline, CDR1 is SGHRS, CDR2 YFSETQ.

The V call is TRBV7-7, the J call TRBJ1-3; 8 bases fit TRBD1. The V gene end was trimmed by 1 base and the J gene end by 0 bases; junction bases not matched to a gene: 14. The CDR3 runs 20 residues. CDR1 is SSHAT, CDR2 FNYEAQ, per germline (reference sequence). CDR3 protein: CASSLVRGTGVPYSGNTIYF. CDR3 DNA sequence: TGTGCCAGCAGCTTAGTGCGCGGGACAGGCGTCCCCTACTCTGGAAACACCATATATTTT. The variable domain in full, with the rest retrieved from reference TRBV7-7 and TRBJ1-3, is GAGVSQSPRYKVTKRGQDVTLRCDPISSHATLYWYQQALGQGPEFLTYFNYEAQPDKSGLPSDRFSAERPEGSISTLTIQRTEQRDSAMYRCASSLVRGTGVPYSGNTIYFGEGSWLTVV.

This clone came up once. CDR3 loop: CASSQGQGTSDTQYF. The CDR3 region has the DNA TGCGCCAGCAGCCAGGGACAGGGAACGTCAGATACGCAGTATTTT. The chain is built from TRBV5-1 and TRBJ2-3, with TRBD1 matching 9 bases. Per the germline V gene, CDR1 is SGHRS and CDR2 is YFSETQ. J gave up 4 bases and V 4 bases, and 7 bases lay outside the gene matches. The CDR3 loop spans 15 amino acids. Combining the CDR3 with reference TRBV5-1 and TRBJ2-3 gives the whole variable domain KAGVTQTPRYLIKTRGQQVTLSCSPISGHRSVSWYQQTPGQGLQFLFEYFSETQRNKGNFPGRFSGRQFSNSRSEMNVSTLELGDSALYLCASSQGQGTSDTQYFGPGTRLTVL.

The gene calls are TRBV5-1 and TRBJ1-5; D remains unclear. V gave up 0 bases and J gave up 2 bases, with 9 bases separating them. The CDR3 contains 15 residues. The germline V gene encodes CDR1 SGHRS and CDR2 YFSETQ. The CDR3 sequence: CASSLAPGGNQPQHF. The CDR3 DNA reads TGCGCCAGCAGCTTGGCGCCTGGCGGCAATCAGCCCCAGCATTTT.

In this sample, this clone turned up once. The rearrangement links TRBV24-1 to TRBJ1-5; D not certain. CDR3 length: 15 residues. V was clipped by 2 bases and J by 7 bases, with 14 bases between them. Germline assignment: CDR1 KGHDR and CDR2 SFDVKD. CDR3 protein: CATSDSPGPEQPQHF. The CDR3 bases are TGTGCCACCAGTGATTCTCCCGGGCCCGAACAGCCCCAGCATTTT.

This clone was counted once. J is TRBJ2-7 and V is TRBV28, with 10 bases aligning to TRBD1. Germline V lookup: CDR1 MDHEN, CDR2 SYDVKM. The ends lost 2 bases at V and 0 bases at J; junction bases unmatched: 1. The CDR3 covers 15 residues. The CDR3: CASSLRDRGSYEQYV. As DNA, the CDR3 is TGTGCCAGCAGTTTACGGGACAGGGGCTCCTACGAGCAGTACGTC.

The rearrangement links TRBV24-1 to TRBJ2-3, with 8 bases lining up with TRBD1. The CDR3 loop spans 15 amino acids. CDR1 is KGHDR and CDR2 is SFDVKD in the germline V gene. With 6 bases clipped from V and 2 bases from J, the junction kept 6 bases outside the gene matches. CDR3 coding DNA: TGTGCCACCAGTCGTAGGACAGGGCTCACAGATACGCAGTATTTT. The encoded protein is CATSRRTGLTDTQYF.

The gene calls are TRBV6-5 and TRBJ1-1; D may be TRBD1 (6 bases). This CDR3 contains 12 residues. V was trimmed by 6 bases and J by 4 bases, leaving 9 bases between them. Germline V CDR1 and CDR2: MNHEY, SVGAGI. The DNA of the CDR3 is TGTGCCAGCAGCAGGGGTGTCACTGAAGCTTTCTTT. It is translated as CASSRGVTEAFF.

The genes are TRBV5-4 and TRBJ2-1; TRBD2 agrees at 7 bases. Germline lookup yields CDR1 SGHNT and CDR2 YYREEE (reference sequence). J lost 6 bases, V lost 3 bases, and 9 bases had no gene match. The CDR3 sequence is 15 residues long. Here the CDR3 reads CASSSTTSRVNEQFF. The DNA for the CDR3 is TGTGCCAGCAGCTCGACGACTAGCAGGGTCAATGAGCAGTTCTTC.

The genes are TRBV19 and TRBJ2-3, with D uncertain. The CDR3 loop spans 12 amino acids. Germline V lookup: CDR1 LNHDA, CDR2 SQIVND (reference sequence). Trimming shortened V by 3 bases and J by 2 bases, and 3 bases separated the two germline ends. CDR3 sequence reads: CASSIHTDTQYF. DNA for the CDR3: TGTGCCAGTAGTATCCACACAGATACGCAGTATTTT.